The next 18 T cell receptor beta chains were all read from a single sample in a study of T-cell memory formation after mild COVID-19 (dated by TCRdb to the early 2020s). Library method: 5' RACE. The reads were generated on an Illumina NovaSeq 6000. TCRdb cleaned the public reads at Q25 with fastp, built clones with MiXCR and kept in-frame beta chains. Every entry covers one CDR3 protein and lists the most common genes and DNA from its rows. This sample comprises approximately 290,000 distinct CDR3 sequences, 7.5% to 9.5% of them detected only once. Around a fifth of the sample rests with the top ten. Sequenced: PBMCs or a T cell subset sorted from them (not recorded which). Receptor source: a young man who had mild COVID-19 (a few samples of this study predate the infection). The sample titles of this study are shuffled in the database, so cell type and time point are left out; the donor was told from shared clones.

This clonotype appeared a few times. The rearrangement uses TRBV27 and TRBJ2-6; TRBD2 agrees at 7 bases. This CDR3 comprises 17 residues. V was pared by 3 bases and J by 0 bases, with 5 bases of the junction left unmatched. The V gene's germline CDR1 is MNHEY and CDR2 SMNVEV (reference sequence). CDR3 sequence reads: CASSFWGGLSGANVLTF. The CDR3 coding sequence is TGTGCCAGCAGTTTTTGGGGGGGACTCTCTGGGGCCAACGTCCTGACTTTC. The variable domain in full, with the rest retrieved from reference TRBV27 and TRBJ2-6, is EAQVTQNPRYLITVTGKKLTVTCSQNMNHEYMSWYRQDPGLGLRQIYYSMNVEVTDKGDVPEGYKVSRKEKRNFPLILESPSPNQTSLYFCASSFWGGLSGANVLTFGAGSRLTVL.

The rearrangement links TRBV5-4 to TRBJ1-1; D call uncertain. CDR3 length: 13 residues. The V end was cut by 0 bases, the J end by 8 bases, with 11 bases between. Per germline, CDR1 SGHNT and CDR2 YYREEE (reference sequence). The CDR3 region is CASSLGQLGEAFF. CDR3 sequence (DNA): TGTGCCAGCAGCTTGGGGCAGCTCGGGGAAGCTTTCTTT.

This clonotype was found a few times. The J gene is TRBJ2-3, the V gene TRBV7-2; the match to TRBD2 covers 8 bases. Germline V gives CDR1 SGHTA, CDR2 FQGNSA. V lost 11 bases and J lost 1; bases outside the gene matches: 5. The CDR3 totals 13 residues. CDR3 DNA sequence: TGTGCCCTTCGAGCGGGGGGCACAGATACGCAGTATTTT. Amino acids: CALRAGGTDTQYF. Using reference TRBV7-2 and TRBJ2-3 for the parts outside the CDR3, the full variable domain is GAGVSQSPSNKVTEKGKDVELRCDPISGHTALYWYRQSLGQGLEFLIYFQGNSAPDKSGLPSDRFSAERTGGSVSTLTIQRTQQEDSAVYLCALRAGGTDTQYFGPGTRLTVL.

This clonotype was seen many times. V and J are TRBV6-6 and TRBJ2-1; D remains unclear. Germline assignment: CDR1 MNHNY and CDR2 SVGAGI (reference sequence). The CDR3 loop spans 12 amino acids. Trimming took 2 bases from V and 14 from J, leaving 13 bases between them. CDR3 nucleotide sequence: TGTGCCAGCAGTTACAGGGCGGCAGTGGAGTTCTTC. This translates into CASSYRAAVEFF.

In this sample, this clonotype turned up a few times. V and J are TRBV5-1 and TRBJ2-5, with TRBD2 matching 10 bases. This CDR3 comprises 14 residues. The V segment lost 4 bases and the J segment 2 bases; nucleotides outside the gene matches: 2. In germline, CDR1 is SGHRS, CDR2 YFSETQ. The CDR3 DNA reads TGCGCCAGCAGCCGGACTAGCGGACAAGAGACCCAGTACTTC. Protein: CASSRTSGQETQYF.

This clonotype occurred a few times. V and J are TRBV6-6 and TRBJ1-2; weak D call: TRBD1 (5 bases). From germline, CDR1 is MNHNY and CDR2 SVGAGI (reference sequence). CDR3 length: 14 residues. Between the trimmed V and J ends, which lost 7 bases and 5 bases, there was a span of 17 bases. The CDR3 region is CASNKRGGEYGYTF. The CDR3 DNA follows: TGTGCCAGCAACAAACGCGGGGGGGAATATGGCTACACCTTC.

This clonotype was found many times. The chain recombines TRBV12-3 or TRBV12-4 with TRBJ2-4; possible D gene TRBD1, 5 bases. V was cut by 5 bases and J by 9 bases, with 20 bases left in between. The CDR3 loop spans 15 amino acids. CDR3 sequence (DNA): TGTGCCAGCAGTACCCCTCAGGGCAGATCAGGCATTCAGTACTTC. This codes for CASSTPQGRSGIQYF.

Only a few counts were recorded for this clonotype. The V gene is TRBV5-1, the J gene TRBJ2-6; unclear D gene. The CDR3 is made up of 15 amino acids. Between the trimmed V and J ends, which lost 0 bases and 0 bases, there was a span of 4 bases. Germline values: CDR1 SGHRS, CDR2 YFSETQ. DNA of the CDR3: TGCGCCAGCAGCTTGGCTCTCTCTGGGGCCAACGTCCTGACTTTC. Protein sequence: CASSLALSGANVLTF.

This clonotype was seen a handful of times. The chain recombines TRBV2 with TRBJ2-3, with D possibly matching TRBD2 (6 bases). This CDR3 comprises 13 residues. Germline V gives CDR1 SNHLY, CDR2 FYNNEI. V was shortened by 8 bases and J by 0 bases, with 9 bases between the two germline ends. The CDR3 DNA sequence: TGTGCCAGCGGAGGGTGGAGCACAGATACGCAGTATTTT. Amino acid sequence: CASGGWSTDTQYF.

This rearrangement joins TRBV4-3 to TRBJ2-1; no clear D. CDR3 length equals 13 residues. Trimming took 3 bases from V and 7 from J, leaving 10 bases between them. Germline values: CDR1 LGHNA, CDR2 YSLEER. The CDR3 is CASSQTWANEQFF. CDR3 nucleotides: TGCGCCAGCAGCCAGACTTGGGCGAATGAGCAGTTCTTC.

In its sample, this clonotype was seen a few times. CDR3 residues: CASSPNGSPIYGYTF. In DNA, the CDR3 is TGCGCCAGCAGCCCCAACGGGTCACCTATCTATGGCTACACCTTC. The gene calls are TRBV4-1 and TRBJ1-2; D is unclear. CDR1 is MGHRA, CDR2 YSYEKL, per germline. The CDR3 covers 15 residues. V dropped 4 bases and J dropped 4 bases, with 16 bases sitting between them.

The chain couples TRBV7-2 to TRBJ2-3; perhaps TRBD2 as D (7 bases). Germline V gene sequence: CDR1 SGHTA, CDR2 FQGNSA. The V end lost 5 bases, the J end lost 6 bases, and 18 bases lay between the germline ends. The CDR3 is made up of 15 amino acids. CDR3 loop: CASSLGGGRLDTQYF. The CDR3 region has the DNA TGTGCCAGCAGCCTAGGGGGGGGCCGGTTGGATACGCAGTATTTT.

The chain combines TRBV5-3 with TRBJ1-1; D gene uncertain. TRBV5-3 is reported as an ORF; its role is uncertain. Between the trimmed V and J ends, which lost 3 bases and 3 bases, there was a span of 12 bases. CDR3 size: 14 residues. In nucleotides, the CDR3 is TGTGCCAGAAGCTCCTGGGGTGGGGACACTGAAGCTTTCTTT. It encodes CARSSWGGDTEAFF.

This clonotype was seen a few times. The chain links TRBV4-1 to TRBJ2-3; 8 bases agree with TRBD2. V lost 3 bases and J lost 1; bases outside the gene matches: 18. This CDR3 comprises 20 residues. Germline CDR1 reads MGHRA; CDR2 reads YSYEKL. Written as DNA, the CDR3 is TGCGCCAGCAGCCACCGAGGGGGACTAGATCTCCCCCATCGCACAGATACGCAGTATTTT. Residues: CASSHRGGLDLPHRTDTQYF.

The chain links TRBV4-2 to TRBJ2-7; D is possibly TRBD1 or TRBD2 (5 bases each). The germline V and J ends were trimmed by 2 bases and 5 bases, with 13 bases remaining between them. CDR3 length: 14 residues. Germline CDR1 is LGHNA and CDR2 is YNFKEQ. The CDR3 sequence is CASSQTGTPHEQYF. CDR3 bases: TGTGCCAGCAGCCAAACCGGGACGCCCCACGAGCAGTACTTC.

This clonotype was observed a handful of times. The CDR3 region has the DNA TGTGCCTGGAGCCCACGGGTCGGGACTGGTGTCCTCTACGAGCAGTACTTC. Amino acid sequence: CAWSPRVGTGVLYEQYF. The gene calls are TRBV30 and TRBJ2-7, with D possibly TRBD2 on 6 matching bases. The CDR3 loop spans 17 amino acids. V shed 3 bases and J shed 3 bases, with 24 bases lying between them. Per germline, CDR1 GTSNPN and CDR2 SVGIG (reference sequence).

In its sample, this clonotype was seen many times. The chain has TRBV4-3 and TRBJ1-1; 8 bases align to TRBD1. Looked up from germline, CDR1 is LGHNA and CDR2 is YSLEER. The CDR3 runs 18 residues. J was trimmed by 1 base and V by 1 base; bases with no gene match: 11. As DNA, the CDR3 is TGCGCCAGCAGCCAAGCGATTTATTCAGGGGGCACGAACACTGAAGCTTTCTTT. It translates to CASSQAIYSGGTNTEAFF.

This chain links TRBV4-3 with TRBJ2-7; 13 nucleotides agree with TRBD2. The CDR3 has 16 amino acids. The V gene's germline CDR1 is LGHNA and CDR2 YSLEER. V trimming: 3 bases; J trimming: 6 bases; junction bases outside the gene matches: 8. CDR3 DNA: TGCGCCAGCAGCCAGGAACTAGCGGGGGGGCTGGGCGAGCAGTACTTC. The encoded protein is CASSQELAGGLGEQYF.